The 29 T cell receptor beta chains given below trace back to one sample, sequenced in a study of control samples from healthy donors and cancer patients (dated by TCRdb to about 2020). To prepare the library, the immunoSEQ multiplex PCR assay was applied. TCRdb took this table from immuneACCESS and kept in-frame rearrangements with V and J called. Such tables lack part of the clones; where checked against another copy, unresolved V genes explain under half of the gap, and the rest is unexplained. The sample table contains about 71,000 clones; only one count was recorded for roughly nine tenths of them. The ten largest clones add up to 15% to 20% of the sample. The specimen sequenced was PBMCs. These TCRs come from a man in his sixties with lung cancer.

The chain has TRBV2 and TRBJ2-2; 7 bases align to TRBD2. The CDR3 contains 14 residues. The germline V gene has CDR1 SNHLY and CDR2 FYNNEI. V lost 1 base and J lost 5; bases outside the gene matches: 1. CDR3 sequence (DNA): TGTGCCAGCAGTGAAGGGACTAGAACCGGGGAGCTGTTTTTT. As protein: CASSEGTRTGELFF.

Comment on this clone: A junction boundary mismatches the germline segment, possibly from a read error. The chain carries TRBV30 and TRBJ2-3, with D tentatively TRBD1 (5 bases). Germline V gene sequence: CDR1 GTSNPN, CDR2 SVGIG (reference sequence). The CDR3 extends over 14 amino acids. The DNA for the CDR3 is TGTGCCTGGAGTGCTTATCCTACGATGGGGCAGGATCATTTT. Amino acid sequence: CAWSAYPTMGQDHF.

This rearrangement joins TRBV12-3 or TRBV12-4 to TRBJ1-1, with TRBD1 as a possible D gene (5 bases). The V gene lost 6 bases and the J gene lost 7 bases, with 9 bases spanning the gap. The CDR3 is 11 amino acids. Here the CDR3 DNA reads TGTGCCAGCAGCTCCAGGGATGAAGCTTTCTTT. Its translation: CASSSRDEAFF.

The chain couples TRBV6-6 to TRBJ1-1; TRBD1 is a possible D gene (6 bases). This CDR3 is 15 amino acids long. The ends were cut back, 6 bases at V and 4 bases at J, with 18 bases in the middle. CDR1 is MNHNY, CDR2 SVGAGI, per germline (reference sequence). The CDR3 loop is CASSPGRGGGTEAFF. DNA for the CDR3: TGTGCCAGCAGCCCCGGAAGGGGAGGGGGCACTGAAGCTTTCTTT.

The J gene is TRBJ2-6, the V gene TRBV2; the D is unclear. CDR3 length: 16 amino acids. Germline V gives CDR1 SNHLY, CDR2 FYNNEI. The V end was cut by 4 bases, the J end by 0 bases, with 10 bases between. DNA for the CDR3: TGTGCCAGCAGTGTGGGTCCCCGCTCTGGGGCCAACGTCCTGACTTTC. It encodes CASSVGPRSGANVLTF.

The chain joins TRBV6-5 to TRBJ1-6; D may be TRBD1 (6 bases). The germline V gene encodes CDR1 MNHEY and CDR2 SVGAGI. The CDR3 is 14 residues long. V was pared by 11 bases and J by 9 bases, with 20 bases between. CDR3: CAHGGRQAFSPLHF. DNA for the CDR3: TGTGCCCACGGGGGGAGACAGGCCTTTTCACCCCTCCACTTT.

The chain links TRBV24-1 to TRBJ1-5; unclear D gene. CDR1 is KGHDR, CDR2 SFDVKD, per germline. CDR3 length equals 14 residues. V gave up 4 bases and J gave up 4 bases, with 10 bases separating them. The CDR3 region is CATSDPRANQPQHF. The CDR3 region has the DNA TGTGCCACCAGTGACCCGAGGGCGAATCAGCCCCAGCATTTT.

The rearrangement uses TRBV10-2 and TRBJ2-7; D is undetermined. Trimming removed 4 bases at V and 4 bases at J, with 5 bases between. The CDR3 runs 11 residues. The germline V gene has CDR1 WSHSY and CDR2 SAAADI. CDR3 bases: TGCGCCAGCAGTGGGGGATACGAGCAGTACTTC. It encodes CASSGGYEQYF.

The chain joins TRBV3-1 (or the pseudogene TRBV3-2) to TRBJ2-7, with TRBD2 matching over 8 bases. This CDR3 contains 12 residues. Trimming cost V 4 bases and J 6 bases; bases outside gene matches: 2. The germline V gene encodes CDR1 LGHDT and CDR2 YNNKEL (reference sequence). The CDR3: CASSLGLAEQYV. The CDR3 bases are TGTGCCAGCAGCCTCGGACTAGCCGAGCAGTACGTC.

This clone was picked up one time. This sequence joins TRBV18 and TRBJ1-1; no firm D call. There are 14 residues in the CDR3. Germline V gene data show CDR1 as KGHSH and CDR2 as LQKENI. V lost 4 bases and J lost 1, with 10 bases in between. The CDR3, as DNA: TGTGCCAGCTCACTGTTGGATACGAACACTGAAGCTTTCTTT. It encodes CASSLLDTNTEAFF. The full variable domain, its missing parts supplied by reference TRBV18 and TRBJ1-1, is NAGVMQNPRHLVRRRGQEARLRCSPMKGHSHVYWYRQLPEEGLKFMVYLQKENIIDESGMPKERFSAEFPKEGPSILRIQQVVRGDSAAYFCASSLLDTNTEAFFGQGTRLTVV.

In DNA form, the CDR3 reads TGTGCCACCAGTGACTCTAACGCAGATACGCAGTATTTT. Its translation: CATSDSNADTQYF. V usage is TRBV24-1 and J usage is TRBJ2-3, with D unresolved. The CDR3 consists of 13 residues. Trimming took off 4 bases at V and 4 bases at J, with 8 bases between the two ends. Per germline, CDR1 KGHDR and CDR2 SFDVKD.

The gene calls are TRBV24-1 and TRBJ2-1; TRBD1 matches 11 bases. The J segment lost 1 base and the V segment lost 5 bases, leaving 18 bases of the junction unmatched. Germline CDR1 KGHDR, CDR2 SFDVKD. This CDR3 is 21 amino acids long. The CDR3 nucleotides are TGTGCCACCAGTGCCCTTCCGGGGACAGGGGGAACAATAGGATCCTACAATGAGCAGTTCTTC. Its translation: CATSALPGTGGTIGSYNEQFF.

This chain uses TRBV5-4 with TRBJ1-2, with D possibly matching TRBD1 (5 bases). Germline CDR1 SGHNT, CDR2 YYREEE (reference sequence). The CDR3 has 15 amino acids. V was cut by 4 bases and J by 5 bases, with 18 bases left in between. CDR3 amino acids: CASSPYQGLGYGYTF. CDR3 nucleotides: TGTGCCAGCAGCCCATACCAGGGTTTAGGTTATGGCTACACCTTC.

V and J are TRBV7-6 and TRBJ2-5, with D uncertain. The germline CDR1 and CDR2 sequences are SGHVS and FNYEAQ. V gave up 1 base and J gave up 2 bases, with 8 bases separating them. CDR3 length: 14 residues. CDR3 nucleotides: TGTGCCAGCAGCTTAGGTGGCGTACAAGAGACCCAGTACTTC. Translating it yields CASSLGGVQETQYF.

The chain has TRBV27 and TRBJ2-1, with D perhaps matching TRBD2 (6 bases). Looked up from germline, CDR1 is MNHEY and CDR2 is SMNVEV (reference sequence). The CDR3 is 13 amino acids. Deletions cut 4 bases from V and 9 bases from J, with 13 bases between. The CDR3 sequence: CASSWRVTGEQFF. The CDR3 bases are TGTGCCAGCAGTTGGAGGGTTACGGGTGAGCAGTTCTTC.

This chain's CDR3 is CASSPQGSLASSYEQYV. CDR3 nucleotides: TGTGCCAGCAGCCCCCAGGGGTCGTTGGCGAGCTCCTACGAGCAGTACGTC. This chain links TRBV7-8 with TRBJ2-7; weak D call: TRBD1 (6 bases). This CDR3 has 17 amino acids. The V and J ends lost 5 bases and 0 bases respectively, with 20 bases between them. Germline assignment: CDR1 SGHVS and CDR2 FQNEAQ.

DNA for the CDR3: TGCGCCAGCAGCCTACGAGGGGGCTTGGGCACTGAAGCTTTCTTT. Translation gives CASSLRGGLGTEAFF. V and J are TRBV5-1 and TRBJ1-1; TRBD1 matches at 7 bases. Trimming removed 4 bases from V and 4 bases from J; junction bases left unmatched: 10. CDR1 and CDR2 (germline): SGHRS, YFSETQ. This CDR3 has 15 amino acids.

This clone has more than one count but fewer than ten. The V and J genes are TRBV5-5 and TRBJ1-6; D gene ambiguous. V was pared by 1 base and J by 9 bases, with 11 bases between. CDR1 SGHKS and CDR2 YYEKEE come from the germline V gene (reference sequence). This CDR3 is 14 amino acids long. Written as DNA, the CDR3 is TGTGCCAGCAGCTTGCGCGAGGCGAGTTCACCCCTCCACTTT. Amino acid sequence: CASSLREASSPLHF.

There are a few counts of this clone. The chain carries TRBV19 and TRBJ2-7; 9 bases agree with TRBD1. The CDR3 consists of 15 residues. CDR1 and CDR2 (germline): LNHDA, SQIVND (reference sequence). V was pared by 3 bases and J by 1 base, with 4 bases of the junction left unmatched. CDR3 protein: CASSMRGTGSYEQYV. CDR3 coding DNA: TGTGCCAGTAGTATGAGGGGGACAGGGTCCTACGAGCAGTACGTC.

The chain uses TRBV30 and TRBJ1-1, with D maybe TRBD1 (6 bases). Trimming took off 3 bases at V and 6 bases at J, with 8 bases between the two ends. The CDR3 covers 11 residues. The V gene's germline CDR1 is GTSNPN and CDR2 SVGIG (reference sequence). The CDR3 is CAWRRGSEAFF. CDR3 coding DNA: TGTGCCTGGAGGAGGGGGTCTGAAGCTTTCTTT.

The rearrangement uses TRBV4-1 and TRBJ1-5, with unresolved D. The germline V gene encodes CDR1 MGHRA and CDR2 YSYEKL. There are 15 residues in the CDR3. Trimming removed 4 bases at V and 4 bases at J, with 14 bases between. The CDR3 spells CASSPRGNLNQPQHF. The CDR3 DNA follows: TGCGCCAGCAGCCCCCGGGGAAACCTTAATCAGCCCCAGCATTTT.

The chain is built from TRBV6-1 and TRBJ2-7; D perhaps matches TRBD1 (6 bases). The CDR3 consists of 12 residues. In germline, CDR1 is MNHNS, CDR2 SASEGT. Deletions cut 3 bases from V and 7 bases from J, with 10 bases between. The CDR3 protein is CASSEIGGEQYV. CDR3 nucleotides: TGTGCCAGCAGTGAGATAGGGGGAGAGCAGTACGTC.

This clone has only a few counts. The rearrangement uses TRBV5-1 and TRBJ2-5; D is perhaps TRBD2 (5 bases). Trimming removed 0 bases at V and 4 bases at J, with 13 bases between. The CDR3 consists of 15 residues. CDR1 SGHRS and CDR2 YFSETQ come from the germline V gene. CDR3 DNA: TGCGCCAGCAGCTTGGGGGGAGCGCTAAGAGAGACCCAGTACTTC. Its translation is CASSLGGALRETQYF.

This chain uses TRBV6-5 with TRBJ2-1; a weak D match, TRBD1 (6 bases). Germline V gene data show CDR1 as MNHEY and CDR2 as SVGAGI. V was shortened by 5 bases and J by 6 bases, with 14 bases between the two germline ends. The CDR3 runs to 14 residues. CDR3 amino acids: CASSKMDSPNEQFF. The CDR3 DNA follows: TGTGCCAGCAGTAAAATGGACAGTCCCAATGAGCAGTTCTTC.

The chain uses TRBV24-1 and TRBJ1-4, with TRBD1 identical over 7 bases. With 6 bases clipped from V and 7 bases from J, the junction kept 7 bases outside the gene matches. Looked up from germline, CDR1 is KGHDR and CDR2 is SFDVKD. The CDR3 consists of 14 residues. CDR3 sequence: CATSTGASGEKLFF. The CDR3 DNA sequence: TGTGCCACCAGTACAGGGGCGAGTGGTGAAAAACTGTTTTTT.

V usage is TRBV7-9 and J usage is TRBJ1-1; the D is unclear. Germline CDR1 and CDR2: SEHNR and FQNEAQ (reference sequence). Trimming cost V 4 bases and J 0 bases, with 6 bases left between them. The CDR3 spans 13 residues. Written as DNA, the CDR3 is TGTGCCAGCAGCTACGGACTGAACACTGAAGCTTTCTTT. As protein: CASSYGLNTEAFF. Full variable domain (outside the CDR3, taken from reference TRBV7-9 and TRBJ1-1): DTGVSQNPRHKITKRGQNVTFRCDPISEHNRLYWYRQTLGQGPEFLTYFQNEAQLEKSRLLSDRFSAERPKGSFSTLEIQRTEQGDSAMYLCASSYGLNTEAFFGQGTRLTVV.

The rearrangement joins TRBV24-1 to TRBJ1-2; TRBD1 agrees at 9 bases. CDR3 length equals 15 residues. Trimming took 4 bases from V and 4 from J; bases not matched to a gene: 6. Per the germline V gene, CDR1 is KGHDR and CDR2 is SFDVKD. CDR3 coding DNA: TGTGCCACCAGTGACTGGACAGGGGAGAGCTATGGCTACACCTTC. This codes for CATSDWTGESYGYTF.

This chain uses TRBV11-2 with TRBJ1-5; D possibly corresponds to TRBD1 (5 bases). Trimming left V 5 bases short and J 7 bases short, with 12 bases between. CDR3 size: 13 residues. Germline V CDR1 and CDR2: SGHAT, FQNNGV. CDR3 DNA: TGTGCCAGCAGCCCAGGGTTTACCCAGCCCCAGCATTTT. Amino acids: CASSPGFTQPQHF. The whole variable domain, remainder taken from reference TRBV11-2 and TRBJ1-5, is EAGVAQSPRYKIIEKRQSVAFWCNPISGHATLYWYQQILGQGPKLLIQFQNNGVVDDSQLPKDRFSAERLKGVDSTLKIQPAKLEDSAVYLCASSPGFTQPQHFGDGTRLSIL.

This rearrangement joins TRBV5-1 to TRBJ2-3; 11 bases line up with TRBD2. CDR1 SGHRS and CDR2 YFSETQ come from the germline V gene. V lost 5 bases to trimming and J lost 4 bases; unmatched junction nucleotides: 12. The CDR3 loop spans 17 amino acids. CDR3 DNA sequence: TGCGCCAGCAGATCTGCCGGGCTAGCGGGGGGCGCAGATACGCAGTATTTT. It codes for CASRSAGLAGGADTQYF.